This paragraph reports one TCR beta chain. This entry comes from a study of technical replicates of blood from several donors. Clones were sequenced by immunoSEQ multiplex PCR, and TCRdb holds only the in-frame ones, with some missing. This repertoire shows about 83,000 clones, approximately 94% found once; its top ten account for around 0.22%. Sequencing was carried out using T cells isolated from PBMCs. The receptor was isolated from a human donor in good health.

The CDR3 here is CASSQGLAGGSFYNEQFF. For the CDR3, the DNA is TGCGCCAGCAGTCAGGGACTAGCGGGAGGGAGCTTCTACAATGAGCAGTTCTTC. The J gene is TRBJ2-1, the V gene TRBV4-1; 16 positions agree with TRBD2. Germline lookup yields CDR1 MGHRA and CDR2 YSYEKL. V gave up 6 bases and J gave up 3 bases; unmatched junction bases: 8. The CDR3 length is 18 residues.